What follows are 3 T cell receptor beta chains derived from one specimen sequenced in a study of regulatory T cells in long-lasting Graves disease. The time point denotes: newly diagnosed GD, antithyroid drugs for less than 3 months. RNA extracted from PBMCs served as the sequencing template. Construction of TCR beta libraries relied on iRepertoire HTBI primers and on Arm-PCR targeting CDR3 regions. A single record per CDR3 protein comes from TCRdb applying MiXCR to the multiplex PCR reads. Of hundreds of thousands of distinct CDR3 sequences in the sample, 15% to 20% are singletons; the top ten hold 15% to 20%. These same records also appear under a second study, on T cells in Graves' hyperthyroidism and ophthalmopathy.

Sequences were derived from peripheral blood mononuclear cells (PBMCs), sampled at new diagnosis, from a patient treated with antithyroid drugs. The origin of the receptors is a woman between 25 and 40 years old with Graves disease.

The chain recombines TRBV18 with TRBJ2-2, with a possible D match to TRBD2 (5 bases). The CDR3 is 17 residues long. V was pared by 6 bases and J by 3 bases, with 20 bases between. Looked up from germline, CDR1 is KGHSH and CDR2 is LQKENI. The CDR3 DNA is TGTGCCAGCTCGTCCCCAAACCGACGCGGGTACACCGGGGAGCTGTTTTTT. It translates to CASSSPNRRGYTGELFF.

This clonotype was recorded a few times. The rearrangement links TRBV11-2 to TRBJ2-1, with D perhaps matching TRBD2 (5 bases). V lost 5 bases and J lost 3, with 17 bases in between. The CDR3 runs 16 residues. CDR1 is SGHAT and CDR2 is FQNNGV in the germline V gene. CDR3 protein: CASSPDVGSGYNEQFF. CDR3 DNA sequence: TGTGCCAGCAGCCCGGACGTGGGGAGTGGCTACAATGAGCAGTTCTTC.

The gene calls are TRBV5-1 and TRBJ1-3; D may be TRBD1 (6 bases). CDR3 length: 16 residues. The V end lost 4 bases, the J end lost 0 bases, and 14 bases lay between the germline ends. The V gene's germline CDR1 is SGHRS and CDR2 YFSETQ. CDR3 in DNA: TGCGCCAGCAGCACCCTAGACAGGCACTCTGGAAACACCATATATTTT. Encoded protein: CASSTLDRHSGNTIYF.